The sequence of this T cell receptor beta chain was determined in a study of blood T cells in healthy people across ages. Then a second PCR, running about 6 to 11 cycles, was carried out with a sample-barcoded 5' primer and a J-beta primer mix. TCRdb called the 5' RACE reads again in MiXCR, with one record for every CDR3 protein. The table lists over 1,300,000 distinct CDR3 sequences, around 59% of them singletons. The ends were cut back, 6 bases at V and 0 bases at J, with 11 bases in the middle. This CDR3 region has 13 residues. Germline V gene lookup returns CDR1 DFQATT and CDR2 SNEGSKA (reference sequence).

The rearrangement uses TRBV20-1 and TRBJ1-2, with D maybe TRBD1 (6 bases). The receptor was isolated from a man between 18 and 35 years old in good health. Material for sequencing was blood. The CDR3: CSARTASNYGYTF. The CDR3 nucleotides read TGCAGTGCCCGGACAGCGTCTAACTATGGCTACACCTTC.